Listed here are 28 T cell receptor beta chains from one sample, sequenced in a study of identical twins. Each CDR3 protein is one row after TCRdb ran MiXCR on the 5' RACE reads. The sample lists approximately 590,000 distinct CDR3 sequences; 9.6% were seen once. This sample was shared with a second study, whose subject was yellow fever vaccine responses in identical twins.

Sequenced input: PBMCs. These TCRs come from a woman between 18 and 30 years old in good health.

The sample holds a few counts of this clonotype. V gene TRBV15 combines with J gene TRBJ2-3; D not certain. The CDR3 length is 15 residues. Trimming shortened V by 0 bases and J by 2 bases, and 9 bases separated the two germline ends. Per germline, CDR1 LNHNV and CDR2 YYDKDF (reference sequence). CDR3: CATSRDDRFTDTQYF. The CDR3 DNA follows: TGTGCCACCAGCAGAGATGATAGATTCACAGATACGCAGTATTTT. The whole variable domain, filled in from reference TRBV15 and TRBJ2-3, reads DAMVIQNPRYQVTQFGKPVTLSCSQTLNHNVMYWYQQKSSQAPKLLFHYYDKDFNNEADTPDNFQSRRPNTSFCFLDIRSPGLGDTAMYLCATSRDDRFTDTQYFGPGTRLTVL.

The V gene is TRBV20-1, the J gene TRBJ1-1, with D maybe TRBD1 (5 bases). V was shortened by 5 bases and J by 0 bases, with 10 bases between the two germline ends. CDR1 and CDR2 from the germline V gene are DFQATT and SNEGSKA (reference sequence). CDR3 length: 13 residues. For the CDR3, the DNA is TGCAGTGCTGCAACAGGATTGAACACTGAAGCTTTCTTT. It translates to CSAATGLNTEAFF.

This clonotype was seen many times. This chain links TRBV4-3 with TRBJ2-7, with no clear D. The CDR3 extends over 13 amino acids. Trimming removed 3 bases at V and 5 bases at J, with 11 bases between. Germline V CDR1 and CDR2: LGHNA, YSLEER. The CDR3 DNA reads as TGCGCCAGCAGCCAGGACCCGGCCCACGAGCAGTACTTC. Protein sequence: CASSQDPAHEQYF.

This clonotype has a handful of counts. This chain joins TRBV21-1 and TRBJ2-5; the table assigns TRBD1, which was not confirmed against the DNA. TRBV21-1 is a documented pseudogene. This CDR3 is built from 15 residues. CDR3 amino acids: CAGSKPGQGEETQYF. The CDR3 coding sequence is TGTGCCGGGTCAAAACCGGGACAGGGGGAAGAGACCCAGTACTTC.

As regards this clonotype: Since a much larger clone is just one base distant, this may be a read error. J is TRBJ1-6 and V is TRBV28; D ambiguous. The V end was cut by 2 bases, the J end by 10 bases, with 12 bases between. The CDR3 spans 14 residues. The germline CDR1 and CDR2 sequences are MDHEN and SYDVKM. Written as DNA, the CDR3 is TGTGCCAGCAGTTTAAGTACCGTGGGGTCACCCCTCCACTTT. It specifies CASSLSTVGSPLHF.

This clonotype was seen a handful of times. The J gene is TRBJ2-5, the V gene TRBV20-1; either TRBD1 or TRBD2 may fit D (5 bases each). CDR3 length equals 13 residues. Between the trimmed V and J ends, which lost 6 bases and 3 bases, there was a span of 14 bases. The germline gives CDR1 DFQATT, CDR2 SNEGSKA (reference sequence). The CDR3 is CSAPRDAKETQYF. In nucleotides, the CDR3 is TGCAGTGCCCCCCGGGACGCCAAAGAGACCCAGTACTTC.

This clonotype was found a few times. The chain uses TRBV2 and TRBJ2-2; a weak D match, TRBD1 (5 bases). Trimming removed 8 bases from V and 5 bases from J, with 9 bases in between. This CDR3 contains 12 residues. Germline values: CDR1 SNHLY, CDR2 FYNNEI. The CDR3 DNA is TGTGCCAGCGACAGACAAACCGGGGAGCTGTTTTTT. Protein: CASDRQTGELFF.

This chain connects TRBV7-9 to TRBJ1-1; no clear D. The V gene lost 7 bases and the J gene lost 9 bases, with 12 bases spanning the gap. This CDR3 comprises 11 residues. Germline CDR1 and CDR2: SEHNR and FQNEAQ (reference sequence). The CDR3 loop reads CASTEIEQAFF. The CDR3 nucleotides read TGTGCCAGCACCGAGATCGAACAAGCTTTCTTT.

Many counts were recorded for this clonotype. The chain links TRBV6-4 to TRBJ2-1; 7 bases align to TRBD2. From germline, CDR1 is MRHNA and CDR2 SNTAGT. This CDR3 is built from 14 residues. J lost 5 bases, V lost 8 bases, and 9 bases had no gene match. The CDR3 protein is CASGEGGEHNEQFF. CDR3 DNA sequence: TGTGCCAGCGGGGAGGGCGGGGAACACAATGAGCAGTTCTTC.

This clonotype occurred a few times. This chain uses TRBV20-1 with TRBJ2-5, with TRBD1 matching over 8 bases. Germline CDR1 DFQATT, CDR2 SNEGSKA (reference sequence). CDR3 length equals 16 residues. Trimming at V came to 0 bases and at J to 7 bases, leaving 13 bases not matched to a gene. CDR3 sequence (DNA): TGCAGTGCTAGAGATGGCGGACAGGGAGGTCGAGGGACCCAGTACTTC. Amino acid sequence: CSARDGGQGGRGTQYF.

This clonotype was seen only a few times. The V call is TRBV6-2 or TRBV6-3, the J call TRBJ2-7, with a tentative D call TRBD1 (6 bases). The length of the CDR3 is 15 residues. Germline CDR1 reads MNHEY; CDR2 reads SVGEGT. The V end lost 0 bases, the J end lost 6 bases, and 15 bases lay between the germline ends. CDR3 region: CASSYSARGGREQYF. For the CDR3, the DNA is TGTGCCAGCAGTTACTCTGCCAGGGGTGGACGCGAGCAGTACTTC.

In its sample, this clonotype was seen a few times. The gene calls are TRBV11-2 and TRBJ2-4, with D possibly TRBD2 on 6 matching bases. Trimming stripped 0 bases from V and 0 bases from J, with 12 bases between. Germline loops: CDR1 SGHAT, CDR2 FQNNGV. The CDR3 is made up of 17 amino acids. The CDR3 DNA is TGTGCCAGCAGCTTAGATCTTAGCGGAGTAGCCAAAAACATTCAGTACTTC. Protein sequence: CASSLDLSGVAKNIQYF.

This clonotype showed up many times. This sequence joins TRBV12-3 or TRBV12-4 and TRBJ2-4; TRBD1 aligns across 8 bases. V lost 6 bases to trimming and J lost 9 bases; unmatched junction nucleotides: 10. This CDR3 has 14 residues. The CDR3 nucleotides read TGTGCCAGCAGCGAGCAGGGGGCGTGGGCCATTCAGTACTTC. The encoded protein is CASSEQGAWAIQYF.

This chain joins TRBV7-9 and TRBJ2-1, with D perhaps TRBD2 (6 bases). V was shortened by 0 bases and J by 2 bases, with 14 bases between the two germline ends. CDR1 is SEHNR and CDR2 is FQNEAQ in the germline V gene (reference sequence). CDR3 size: 17 residues. For the CDR3, the DNA is TGTGCCAGCAGCTTAGCGGGGTCCGGGAGAGCCTACAATGAGCAGTTCTTC. Amino acid sequence: CASSLAGSGRAYNEQFF.

The chain's CDR3 is CASTGGGNQPQHF. In DNA, the CDR3 is TGTGCCAGCACCGGTGGGGGCAATCAGCCCCAGCATTTT. The rearrangement uses TRBV7-8 and TRBJ1-5; D uncertain. Deletions cut 7 bases from V and 2 bases from J, with 9 bases between. CDR1 SGHVS and CDR2 FQNEAQ come from the germline V gene. CDR3 size: 13 residues.

This clonotype showed up many times. This chain connects TRBV20-1 to TRBJ1-1, with 9 bases matching TRBD1. This CDR3 contains 16 residues. In germline, CDR1 is DFQATT, CDR2 SNEGSKA (reference sequence). The V segment lost 6 bases and the J segment 1 base; nucleotides outside the gene matches: 12. In nucleotides, the CDR3 is TGCAGTGCAAGACAGGGGGTGATGTTTGGGAACACTGAAGCTTTCTTT. Encoded protein: CSARQGVMFGNTEAFF.

V usage is TRBV20-1 and J usage is TRBJ2-3, with D perhaps TRBD1 or TRBD2 (5 bases each). Germline assignment: CDR1 DFQATT and CDR2 SNEGSKA (reference sequence). The CDR3 is 17 amino acids. The CDR3: CCARDILGDIVTDTQYF. DNA for the CDR3: TGCTGCGCTAGAGATATCCTGGGGGATATAGTTACAGATACGCAGTATTTT.

This rearrangement joins TRBV14 to TRBJ1-6; D remains ambiguous. This CDR3 has 14 amino acids. Per germline, CDR1 SGHDN and CDR2 FVKESK. The V end was cut by 0 bases, the J end by 9 bases, with 9 bases between. In DNA form, the CDR3 reads TGTGCCAGCAGCCAAGAACCCCTGGGTTCACCCCTCCACTTT. As protein: CASSQEPLGSPLHF.

This chain joins TRBV3-1 and TRBJ2-7, with D possibly being TRBD2 (6 bases). Deletions cut 4 bases from V and 0 bases from J, with 16 bases between. Germline CDR1 and CDR2: LGHDT and YNNKEL (reference sequence). CDR3 length: 16 residues. The CDR3 sequence: CASSPFLAISSYEQYF. DNA for the CDR3: TGTGCCAGCAGCCCTTTTCTAGCGATAAGCTCCTACGAGCAGTACTTC.

This clonotype occurred a few times. The chain has TRBV7-2 and TRBJ2-1; the match to TRBD1 covers 8 bases. Germline trimming cut 5 bases from V and 7 bases from J; bases unmatched to any gene: 16. The CDR3 totals 17 residues. The germline V gene encodes CDR1 SGHTA and CDR2 FQGNSA. The CDR3 region has the DNA TGTGCCAGCAGCCCAAGGTTAATAGGACAGGGAGCAAATGAGCAGTTCTTC. Its protein product is CASSPRLIGQGANEQFF.

The chain is built from TRBV4-3 and TRBJ2-7, with D perhaps TRBD1 (5 bases). The V gene lost 4 bases and the J gene lost 5 bases, with 12 bases spanning the gap. This CDR3 region has 13 residues. Germline CDR1 is LGHNA and CDR2 is YSLEER. The DNA of the CDR3 is TGCGCCAGCAGCCTAAAAAGGGGCGACGAGCAGTACTTC. Amino acids: CASSLKRGDEQYF.

This clonotype was recorded many times. Here the CDR3 reads CSASPGRAAIEQYF. In DNA form, the CDR3 reads TGCAGTGCTAGCCCGGGACGGGCGGCTATAGAGCAGTACTTC. The V call is TRBV20-1, the J call TRBJ2-7; the D gene could be TRBD1 or TRBD2 (5 bases each). The length of the CDR3 is 14 residues. Germline V gene sequence: CDR1 DFQATT, CDR2 SNEGSKA (reference sequence). Trimming cost V 3 bases and J 7 bases, with 19 bases left between them.

This clonotype has more than one count but fewer than ten. The chain recombines TRBV5-1 with TRBJ2-7; TRBD1 matches 7 bases. Germline V gene lookup returns CDR1 SGHRS and CDR2 YFSETQ. V shed 4 bases and J 4 bases; nucleotides not matched to a gene: 11. This CDR3 has 15 amino acids. CDR3 coding DNA: TGCGCCAGCAGCCCGGGACAGACCACCCTTTACGAGCAGTACTTC. Its protein product is CASSPGQTTLYEQYF.

This clonotype was found a few times. This chain uses TRBV3-1 with TRBJ1-2, with unresolved D. The V gene lost 7 bases and the J gene lost 4 bases, with 10 bases spanning the gap. Germline V CDR1 and CDR2: LGHDT, YNNKEL (reference sequence). This CDR3 is 12 amino acids long. The CDR3: CASNTAGYGYTF. The CDR3 bases are TGTGCCAGCAACACGGCGGGCTATGGCTACACCTTC.

The rearrangement links TRBV29-1 to TRBJ2-3; D call uncertain. This CDR3 contains 10 residues. Germline CDR1 is SQVTM and CDR2 is ANQGSEA. With 3 bases removed from V and 10 bases from J, the gap between germline ends came to 8 bases. CDR3 DNA sequence: TGCAGCGTTGAGACCGGAGCGCAGTATTTT. Amino acid sequence: CSVETGAQYF.

This clonotype has a handful of counts. The chain combines TRBV7-8 with TRBJ2-1; TRBD2 matches at 8 bases. Germline loops: CDR1 SGHVS, CDR2 FQNEAQ. This CDR3 region has 18 residues. The V segment lost 5 bases and the J segment 7 bases; nucleotides outside the gene matches: 19. The CDR3 here is CASSPQKAREGPGNEQFF. CDR3 in DNA: TGTGCCAGCAGCCCTCAAAAAGCCCGGGAGGGCCCGGGTAATGAGCAGTTCTTC.

In this sample, this clonotype turned up many times. V usage is TRBV5-1 and J usage is TRBJ1-1; TRBD1 is a possible D gene (6 bases). The CDR3 runs to 13 residues. Between the trimmed V and J ends, which lost 0 bases and 5 bases, there was a span of 8 bases. Germline CDR1 is SGHRS and CDR2 is YFSETQ. In DNA form, the CDR3 reads TGCGCCAGCAGCTTGGGTACAGGGACTGAAGCTTTCTTT. Protein: CASSLGTGTEAFF.

The chain joins TRBV12-3 or TRBV12-4 to TRBJ2-1, with 11 bases that match TRBD1. There are 18 residues in the CDR3. CDR3 protein: CTCCQGTGQGVRYNEQFF. The CDR3, as DNA: TGTACCTGCTGCCAAGGGACGGGACAGGGGGTTCGGTACAATGAGCAGTTCTTC.